A selection of T cell receptor beta chains follows, all from one sample in a study of vaccination and CD4 T cells after COVID-19. TCRdb independently ran MiXCR on the PCR reads; one entry per CDR3 protein. The sample records 20,000 to 25,000 distinct CDR3 sequences, about three fifths being singletons. This sample comprised CD4+ T cells from blood, obtained before SARS-CoV-2 vaccination. All receptors derive from a human donor who had recovered from COVID-19. The CDR3 runs from the conserved cysteine through the conserved F or W. A D gene is named only where the DNA matches it firmly.

CDR3 length	D gene	V gene	J gene	CDR3 protein
15	NA	TRBV5-4	TRBJ2-1	CASSLVSSSYNEQFF
14	NA	TRBV6-5	TRBJ2-2	CASSSLWNTGELFF
14	NA	TRBV24-1	TRBJ2-5	CATIGYQGGETQYF
16	TRBD1	TRBV6-2/TRBV6-3	TRBJ1-6	CASSITGTGVYSPLHF
15	TRBD1	TRBV7-6	TRBJ2-5	CASSVGTGTRETQYF
13	NA	TRBV7-2	TRBJ2-2	CASRPTGAGELFF
18	NA	TRBV19	TRBJ2-3	CASSITGGGMGYTDTQYF
13	NA	TRBV7-2	TRBJ2-1	CASSAGLPNEQFF
10	NA	TRBV28	TRBJ2-7	CASSSTEQYF
15	NA	TRBV19	TRBJ2-7	CASSIGGRESSEQYF
14	TRBD2	TRBV28	TRBJ2-2	CASGTSGRSWELFF
15	NA	TRBV20-1	TRBJ2-5	CSAGDDGGTGETQYF
12	NA	TRBV20-1	TRBJ1-1	CSGREGNTEAFF
14	NA	TRBV19	TRBJ1-6	CASSIGQGNSPLHF
14	NA	TRBV15	TRBJ1-2	CATSRGGIWGGYTF
11	NA	TRBV5-8	TRBJ1-2	CASRAQGSYTF
13	NA	TRBV20-1	TRBJ1-6	CSASPRMDSPLHF
14	NA	TRBV5-4	TRBJ2-5	CASSQGLVGETQYF
16	NA	TRBV7-9	TRBJ2-4	CASSRMTTGAKNIQYF
13	NA	TRBV7-2	TRBJ2-3	CASSTGSTDTQYF
14	TRBD2	TRBV20-1	TRBJ2-7	CSVERRAGGYEQYF
12	TRBD1	TRBV19	TRBJ1-1	CASKDRDTEAFF
13	NA	TRBV6-2/TRBV6-3	TRBJ2-3	CASRRYSTDTQYF
16	TRBD2	TRBV4-2	TRBJ2-7	CASSQGLAEGSYEQYF
14	TRBD1	TRBV7-8	TRBJ2-7	CASSYRDRGHEQYF
14	TRBD2	TRBV25-1	TRBJ2-1	CASVTSVKGNEQFF
14	NA	TRBV27	TRBJ1-3	CASSQTRTSSTIYF
14	NA	TRBV19	TRBJ2-5	CASSIVARGETQYF